This passage covers 10 T cell receptor beta chains from one sample sequenced in a study of T-cell memory formation after mild COVID-19. TCRdb analysed the 5' RACE reads with MiXCR anew, one entry per CDR3 protein. This sample has some 180,000 distinct CDR3 sequences, with around 18% found just once. Source material: PBMCs or a T cell subset sorted from them (not recorded which). Every receptor here comes from a man between 18 and 35 years old who had mild COVID-19 (a few samples of this study predate the infection). Cell type and time point are not known.

This clonotype was seen more than once but under ten times. This sequence joins TRBV5-4 and TRBJ2-7; D gene uncertain. Between the trimmed V and J ends, which lost 0 bases and 5 bases, there was a span of 9 bases. Germline V gene data show CDR1 as SGHNT and CDR2 as YYREEE (reference sequence). The CDR3 covers 13 residues. The CDR3 sequence: CASSLGPFDEQYV. The CDR3 region has the DNA TGTGCCAGCAGCTTGGGCCCTTTTGACGAGCAGTACGTC.

This clonotype has only a few counts. This sequence joins TRBV20-1 and TRBJ2-5; D is unresolved. This CDR3 is built from 11 residues. Trimming removed 6 bases from V and 5 bases from J, with 10 bases in between. CDR1 is DFQATT, CDR2 SNEGSKA, per germline (reference sequence). The CDR3 sequence is CSARKEETQYF. The CDR3 DNA reads as TGCAGTGCGCGAAAGGAGGAGACCCAGTACTTC.

V gene TRBV7-2 combines with J gene TRBJ1-2; D may be TRBD1 (6 bases). Germline CDR1 SGHTA, CDR2 FQGNSA. This CDR3 has 15 residues. V gave up 1 base and J gave up 7 bases, with 16 bases separating them. The CDR3: CASSLVRGARGGYTF. CDR3 in DNA: TGTGCCAGCAGCTTAGTCCGGGGGGCTAGAGGTGGCTACACCTTC.

V and J are TRBV28 and TRBJ2-7; TRBD1 matches 8 bases. V was pared by 5 bases and J by 5 bases, with 11 bases of the junction left unmatched. There are 15 residues in the CDR3. Germline loops: CDR1 MDHEN, CDR2 SYDVKM. Here the CDR3 reads CASSPRPQGAHEQYV. DNA of the CDR3: TGTGCCAGCAGTCCCCGACCTCAGGGGGCTCACGAGCAGTACGTC.

The chain combines TRBV5-1 with TRBJ1-1, with D uncertain. Germline V gene data show CDR1 as SGHRS and CDR2 as YFSETQ. V was clipped by 7 bases and J by 4 bases, with 17 bases between them. This CDR3 region has 14 residues. The CDR3 spells CASEVSPGGTEAFF. The CDR3, as DNA: TGCGCCAGCGAAGTCTCGCCTGGAGGCACTGAAGCTTTCTTT.

This chain uses TRBV24-1 with TRBJ2-3, with unresolved D. V lost 5 bases and J lost 6, with 5 bases in between. The CDR3 has 11 residues. From germline, CDR1 is KGHDR and CDR2 SFDVKD. The CDR3 bases are TGTGCCACCAGTGTCGCGGATACGCAGTATTTT. Amino acid sequence: CATSVADTQYF.

CDR3 sequence: CASGILVARSYEQYF. In nucleotides, the CDR3 is TGTGCCAGCGGGATACTTGTGGCACGATCCTACGAGCAGTACTTC. The rearrangement uses TRBV5-5 and TRBJ2-7; D uncertain. This CDR3 has 15 residues. Germline CDR1 is SGHKS and CDR2 is YYEKEE (reference sequence). Deletions cut 7 bases from V and 1 base from J, with 18 bases between.

This chain uses TRBV4-2 with TRBJ2-5, with D tentatively TRBD2 (7 bases). The germline V gene has CDR1 LGHNA and CDR2 YNFKEQ. The CDR3 length is 15 residues. Trimming removed 2 bases from V and 2 bases from J, with 12 bases in between. CDR3 nucleotides: TGTGCCAGCAGCCAAACGGGGGGCAATCAAGAGACCCAGTACTTC. This encodes CASSQTGGNQETQYF.

J is TRBJ1-4 and V is TRBV12-3 or TRBV12-4; D gene ambiguous. The CDR3 covers 16 residues. Trimming pared 7 bases from V and 0 bases from J, leaving 15 bases between. CDR3 region: CASKKRAGPTNEKLFF. The CDR3 DNA reads TGTGCCAGCAAAAAAAGGGCGGGCCCAACTAATGAAAAACTGTTTTTT.

CDR3 nucleotides: TGCAGTGCTAGAGTAGCGGGACGGGAAAGGGATACGCAGTATTTT. It is translated as CSARVAGRERDTQYF. This sequence joins TRBV20-1 and TRBJ2-3, with 8 bases matching TRBD2. The J segment lost 6 bases and the V segment lost 1 base, leaving 9 bases of the junction unmatched. Germline CDR1 reads DFQATT; CDR2 reads SNEGSKA (reference sequence). The CDR3 sequence is 15 residues long.